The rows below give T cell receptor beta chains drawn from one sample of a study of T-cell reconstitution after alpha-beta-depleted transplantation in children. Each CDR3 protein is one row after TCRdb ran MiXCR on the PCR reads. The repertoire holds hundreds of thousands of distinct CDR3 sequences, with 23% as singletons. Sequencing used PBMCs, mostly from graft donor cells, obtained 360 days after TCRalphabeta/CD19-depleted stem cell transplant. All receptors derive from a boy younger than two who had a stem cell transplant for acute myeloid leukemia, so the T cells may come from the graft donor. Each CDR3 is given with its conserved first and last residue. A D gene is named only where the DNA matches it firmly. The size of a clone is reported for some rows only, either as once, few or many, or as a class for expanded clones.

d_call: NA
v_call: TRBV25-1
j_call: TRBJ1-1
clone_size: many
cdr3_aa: CASSETVANTEAFF
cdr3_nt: TGTGCCAGCAGTGAGACAGTCGCGAACACTGAAGCTTTCTTT

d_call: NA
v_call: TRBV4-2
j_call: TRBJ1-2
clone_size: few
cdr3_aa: CASSQGGGFYGYTF
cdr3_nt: TGTGCCAGCAGCCAAGGAGGAGGCTTCTATGGCTACACCTTC

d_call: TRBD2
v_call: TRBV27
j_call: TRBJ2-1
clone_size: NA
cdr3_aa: CASSLVPLAGGNNEQFF
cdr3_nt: TGTGCCAGCAGTTTAGTTCCGCTAGCGGGGGGAAACAATGAGCAGTTCTTC

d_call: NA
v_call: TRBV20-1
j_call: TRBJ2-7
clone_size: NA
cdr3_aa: CSARGGVSSYEQYF
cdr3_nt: TGCAGTGCAAGAGGGGGAGTGAGCTCCTACGAGCAGTACTTC

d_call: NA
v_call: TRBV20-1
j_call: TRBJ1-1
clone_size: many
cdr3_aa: CSASRFAGDDTEAFF
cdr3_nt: TGCAGTGCTAGCAGATTTGCAGGGGATGACACTGAAGCTTTCTTT

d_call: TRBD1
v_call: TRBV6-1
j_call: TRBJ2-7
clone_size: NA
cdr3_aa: CASSENPGQDYEQYF
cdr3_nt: TGTGCCAGCAGTGAAAATCCGGGACAGGATTACGAGCAGTACTTC

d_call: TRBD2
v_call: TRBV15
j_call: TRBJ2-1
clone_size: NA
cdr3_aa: CATSRPSGGVTEQFF
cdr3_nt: TGTGCCACCAGCCGACCTAGCGGGGGGGTCACTGAGCAGTTCTTC

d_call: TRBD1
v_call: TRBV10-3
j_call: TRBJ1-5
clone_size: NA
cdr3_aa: CAIRGGGGDQPQHF
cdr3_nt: TGTGCCATCAGAGGAGGGGGCGGCGATCAGCCCCAGCATTTT

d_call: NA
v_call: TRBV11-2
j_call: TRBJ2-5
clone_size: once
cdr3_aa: CASSLRSWSLQGLETQYF
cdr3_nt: TGTGCCAGCAGCTTAAGATCTTGGAGCCTGCAGGGTTTAGAGACCCAGTACTTC

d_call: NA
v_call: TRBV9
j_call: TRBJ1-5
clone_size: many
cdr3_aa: CASSVGGIDNQPQHF
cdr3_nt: TGTGCCAGCAGCGTAGGAGGTATTGACAATCAGCCCCAGCATTTT

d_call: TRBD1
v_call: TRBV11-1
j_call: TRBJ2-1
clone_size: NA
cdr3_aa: CASSVTGQTSYNEQFF
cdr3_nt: TGTGCCAGCAGCGTTACGGGACAGACTTCCTACAATGAGCAGTTCTTC

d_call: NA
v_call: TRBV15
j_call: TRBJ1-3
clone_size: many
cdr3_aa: CATSRAGTGNTIYF
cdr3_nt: TGTGCCACCAGCAGGGCAGGGACTGGAAACACCATATATTTT

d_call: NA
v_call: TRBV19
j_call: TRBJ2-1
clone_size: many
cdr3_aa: CASSISGYGAYNEQFF
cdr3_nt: TGTGCCAGTAGTATTTCGGGGTACGGGGCCTACAATGAGCAGTTCTTC

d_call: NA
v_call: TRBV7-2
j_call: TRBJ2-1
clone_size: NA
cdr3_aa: CATDIKPGNSYNEQFF
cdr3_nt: TGTGCCACCGACATTAAACCAGGCAACTCCTACAATGAGCAGTTCTTC

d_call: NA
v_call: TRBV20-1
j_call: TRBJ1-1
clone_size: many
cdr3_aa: CSAREQGITEAFF
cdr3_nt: TGCAGTGCTAGAGAGCAGGGGATCACTGAAGCTTTCTTT

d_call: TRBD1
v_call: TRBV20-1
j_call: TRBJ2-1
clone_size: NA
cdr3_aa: CSASQIPGQGLGGQFF
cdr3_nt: TGCAGTGCTAGTCAAATTCCGGGACAGGGGTTGGGTGGGCAGTTCTTC

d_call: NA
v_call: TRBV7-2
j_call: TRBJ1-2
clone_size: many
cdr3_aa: CASSSQGYYGYTF
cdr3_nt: TGTGCCAGCAGCTCGCAGGGGTATTATGGCTACACCTTC

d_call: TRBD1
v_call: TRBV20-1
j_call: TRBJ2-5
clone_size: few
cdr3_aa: CSARAPTGEETQYF
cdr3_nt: TGCAGTGCTAGAGCCCCGACAGGGGAAGAGACCCAGTACTTC

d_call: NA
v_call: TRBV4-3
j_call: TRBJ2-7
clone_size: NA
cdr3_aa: CASSQLQPFGGRSYEQYF
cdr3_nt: TGCGCCAGCAGCCAACTCCAGCCCTTTGGGGGGAGGTCCTACGAGCAGTACTTC

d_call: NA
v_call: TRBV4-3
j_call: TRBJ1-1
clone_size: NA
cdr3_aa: CASSQAGRWTEAFF
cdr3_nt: TGCGCCAGCAGCCAAGCGGGCAGGTGGACTGAAGCTTTCTTT

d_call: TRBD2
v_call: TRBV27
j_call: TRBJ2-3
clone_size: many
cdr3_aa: CASSFIAGGRDTQYF
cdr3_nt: TGTGCCAGCAGTTTTATCGCGGGGGGGCGAGATACGCAGTATTTT

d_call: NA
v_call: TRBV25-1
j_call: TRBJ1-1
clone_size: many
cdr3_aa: CASNGVNTEAFF
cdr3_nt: TGTGCCAGCAACGGGGTGAACACTGAAGCTTTCTTT

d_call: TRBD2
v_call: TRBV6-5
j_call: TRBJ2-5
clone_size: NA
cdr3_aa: CASSYGGDQETQYF
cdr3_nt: TGTGCCAGCAGTTACGGGGGGGACCAAGAGACCCAGTACTTC

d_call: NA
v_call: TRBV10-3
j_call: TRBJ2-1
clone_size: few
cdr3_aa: CAISGRETLNEQFF
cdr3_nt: TGTGCCATCTCTGGGAGAGAAACCCTCAATGAGCAGTTCTTC

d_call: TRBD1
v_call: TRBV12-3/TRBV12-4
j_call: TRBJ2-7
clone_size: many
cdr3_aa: CASTQGGQGVYEQYF
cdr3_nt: TGTGCCAGCACCCAGGGGGGACAGGGAGTTTATGAGCAGTACTTC

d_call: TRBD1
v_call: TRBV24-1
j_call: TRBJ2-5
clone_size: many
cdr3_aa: CATSETGTGGQKTQYF
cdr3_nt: TGTGCCACCAGTGAGACCGGGACAGGGGGCCAAAAGACCCAGTACTTC

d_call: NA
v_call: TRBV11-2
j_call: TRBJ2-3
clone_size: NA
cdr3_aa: CASSLAGWSADTQYF
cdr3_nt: TGTGCCAGCAGCTTAGCGGGATGGAGCGCAGATACGCAGTATTTT

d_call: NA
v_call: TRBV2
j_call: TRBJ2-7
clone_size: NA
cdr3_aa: CASSRDAAYEQYF
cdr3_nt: TGTGCCAGCAGCCGGGACGCAGCATACGAGCAGTACTTC

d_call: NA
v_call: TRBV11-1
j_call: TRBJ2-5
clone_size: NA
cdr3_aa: CASSYLREQETQYF
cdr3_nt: TGTGCCAGCAGCTACCTCCGGGAACAAGAGACCCAGTACTTC

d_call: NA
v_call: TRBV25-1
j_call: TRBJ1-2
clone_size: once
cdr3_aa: CASSSTGFWSYGYTF
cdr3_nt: TGTGCCAGCAGTAGTACAGGATTCTGGAGCTATGGCTACACCTTC